The T cell receptor (beta chain) described here comes from a study of T cell responses to AZD1222 COVID-19 vaccine listed by TCRdb under 2021. Regarding the study in general: AZD1222 recipients with second doses at about 4 weeks or about 12 weeks were pooled, because spike-specific TCR depth and breadth did not differ between schedules. TCR sequencing was performed for over 230 trial participants, of whom around 200 were given two doses of AZD1222 and 26 were given two doses of MenACWY control vaccine. Trial participants were enrolled by age into subgroups of 18-55, 56-69 and 70-plus years, and around 140, 26 and 57 TCR-sequenced participants, respectively, were included in these subgroups. General findings and caveats noted by the study authors: The 56-69-year group was small, and its depth increase did not reach significance, likely because of low power. Conclusions about previously exposed vaccinees were limited because only a handful of AZD1222 recipients were SARS-CoV-2 seropositive at baseline. Reportedly, close to half of the unique spike-specific TCRs recognized epitopes lying outside the regions that are mutated in the B.1.351 and B.1.1.7 variants. The whole spike protein was spanned by vaccine-associated CD4 TCRs, and dominant responses were seen in regions 160-218 and 743-854. Because no day 14 peak-response samples were available, the repertoires could be characterized only after the peak T cell response. Participants were mostly white British, with more females than males. The authors suggested clonal diversity may have been underestimated. Spike-specific TCR breadth and depth rose significantly after two AZD1222 doses compared with day 0 and with MenACWY recipients.

The CDR3 starts with the cysteine, ends with the phenylalanine, and has 14 residues. Only the CDR3 region is kept as DNA, spanning 42 bases read in frame from base 1. V sheds 2 bases and J sheds 3 bases, leaving 11 bases between their ends. Based on the germline V gene (reference sequence), the CDR1 and CDR2 sequences are PRHDT and FYEKMQ. Explained via the paper, the time point label denotes: baseline before first vaccination. Vaccinee samples were obtained from the UK trials COV001 and COV002, which included a single-blind randomized controlled phase 2/3 trial of AZD1222 (ChAdOx1 nCoV-19) in healthy adults. For TCRbeta chain sequencing, PBMC samples from trial participants were taken at day 0 and at day 28 after the second dose. Remarks on this clone: No antigen is known for it. No much larger clone is present one base from it, and per-base qualities are unavailable.

The CDR3 regions of human TCRbeta chains were analyzed by immunosequencing. Concerning the study's data processing: TCRs in the repertoires were matched against a reference library of SARS-CoV-2-specific TCRs that had been generated with the MIRA antigen-specificity platform. Breadth was defined as the fraction of unique TCRs that were SARS-CoV-2-associated. Depth was defined as the fraction of total T cells that were SARS-CoV-2-associated. Using the MIRA data, each spike-specific TCR was mapped to the spike region that the TCR reacts to and placed in a CD4 or CD8 class. Log10-transformed breadth and depth values were compared by one-way ANOVA with Sidak's multiple comparisons tests. Entries here come from immuneACCESS through TCRdb and include only in-frame sequences with V and J called. Some clones fail to appear in such tables; in the studies checked, an unresolved V gene covers under half of the shortfall, and the cause of the remainder is unknown. That table supplies the V and J calls and clone size; D and trimming were determined from the DNA. The sample yields some 140,000 clones; 85% to 90% were counted once. The top ten hold 5% to 6.5% of the sample.

The clonotype was recovered from an adult in good health. Sequenced material: peripheral blood, taken on day 0 of AZD1222 vaccination. Here the chain combines TRBV13 and TRBJ2-7; 6 matching bases give a weak D call of TRBD2. The CDR3 sequence is CASSLPGDGYEQYF. At the DNA level, the sequence is TGTGCCAGCAGCTTACCGGGAGACGGCTACGAGCAGTACTTC.